This paragraph covers one T cell receptor (beta chain) sequence. Its specific antigen is unknown. Base qualities are not provided; no much larger clone lies one nucleotide away. The data derive from a study of shared T cell receptors in the human thymus (dated by TCRdb to about 2021). Regarding the study in general: The study examined how the human thymus generates shared, self-reactive T-cell receptor alpha chains.

The library was built by means of the immunoSEQ multiplex PCR assay. This immuneACCESS table, as held by TCRdb, lists in-frame sequences with V and J called but not all clones. Of the missing ones, under half trace to an unresolved V gene in checked studies; the others have no known cause. Counted in this sample were over 65,000 clones; about 95% of them appeared once. The ten most abundant clones make up roughly 0.033% of the sample. This TCR derives from a human donor. Sequences were obtained from thymocytes.

The nucleotide sequence reads TGTGCCAGCAGTCCCGGGTCGGTAGCGGGGAACACCGGGGAGCTGTTTTTT. Its translation reads: CASSPGSVAGNTGELFF. The rearrangement joined TRBV28 to TRBJ2-2; TRBD2 fits 7 bases in the junction. Trimming removed 5 bases from V and 1 base from J; the gene matches leave 10 bases unexplained. According to the germline V gene, CDR1 reads MDHEN and CDR2 reads SYDVKM. Its CDR3 holds 17 amino acids, cysteine through phenylalanine. Kept here is only the CDR3 DNA, which spans 51 bases and is read in frame from base 1.